Each of the 29 T cell receptor beta chains below was sequenced from the same sample in a study of cytomegalovirus exposure and HLA in healthy donors (dated by TCRdb to between 2016 and 2019). Receptor libraries were prepared by the immunoSEQ multiplex PCR assay. For the multiplex PCR, a mixture combining 60 forward primers for TCR Vbeta segments and 13 reverse primers for TCR Jbeta segments was used. In TCRdb, the immuneACCESS table is reduced to in-frame sequences with V and J assigned. These tables do not hold every clone; where another copy was compared, an unresolved V gene accounts for under half, and the others remain unexplained. The sample profile shows 280,000 or so clones; approximately 90% of them were found once. Roughly 2.1% of the sample goes to the ten largest clones. Sequencing was carried out using PBMCs. These receptors originate from a woman aged 18-29 years in good health and CMV-seronegative.

This clone was observed a handful of times. The J gene is TRBJ2-5, the V gene TRBV6-5; a possible D gene is TRBD1 (5 bases). The germline V gene has CDR1 MNHEY and CDR2 SVGAGI. The CDR3 contains 15 residues. V was trimmed by 0 bases and J by 5 bases, leaving 13 bases between them. The CDR3 DNA follows: TGTGCCAGCAGTTACTCGTCAGGGATGGGGGAGACCCAGTACTTC. The encoded protein is CASSYSSGMGETQYF.

The chain has TRBV12-5 and TRBJ2-1; the match to TRBD2 covers 10 bases. The V gene end was trimmed by 7 bases and the J gene end by 3 bases; junction bases not matched to a gene: 6. The CDR3 totals 15 residues. Germline lookup yields CDR1 LGHNT and CDR2 FRNRAP. The CDR3: CASAPPSGGYNEQFF. CDR3 coding DNA: TGTGCTAGTGCCCCCCCTAGCGGGGGCTACAATGAGCAGTTCTTC.

The sample holds one count of this clone. The chain has TRBV2 and TRBJ1-2; weak D call: TRBD1 (6 bases). Germline V gene sequence: CDR1 SNHLY, CDR2 FYNNEI. Trimming left V 10 bases short and J 1 base short, with 19 bases between. The length of the CDR3 is 15 residues. DNA for the CDR3: TGTGCCAAACCGTTAGGGGCAGGGGATAACTATGGCTACACCTTC. It encodes CAKPLGAGDNYGYTF.

This clone was detected only once. This chain joins TRBV11-2 and TRBJ2-6, with D possibly being TRBD1 (5 bases). This CDR3 has 17 amino acids. Germline V gene sequence: CDR1 SGHAT, CDR2 FQNNGV. Trimming removed 3 bases at V and 0 bases at J, with 12 bases between. The CDR3 loop is CASSFARATSGANVLTF. CDR3 nucleotides: TGTGCCAGCAGCTTCGCCAGGGCCACCTCTGGGGCCAACGTCCTGACTTTC.

This clone turned up a few times. The rearrangement links TRBV5-1 to TRBJ1-6; D remains ambiguous. Germline CDR1 and CDR2: SGHRS and YFSETQ. There are 14 residues in the CDR3. The V and J ends lost 4 bases and 5 bases respectively, with 10 bases between them. This CDR3 is CASSAGGDNSPLHF. The CDR3, as DNA: TGCGCCAGCAGCGCGGGTGGGGATAATTCACCCCTCCACTTT. Combining the CDR3 with reference TRBV5-1 and TRBJ1-6 gives the whole variable domain KAGVTQTPRYLIKTRGQQVTLSCSPISGHRSVSWYQQTPGQGLQFLFEYFSETQRNKGNFPGRFSGRQFSNSRSEMNVSTLELGDSALYLCASSAGGDNSPLHFGNGTRLTVT.

The V call is TRBV15, the J call TRBJ1-1, with 7 positions matching TRBD1. V was clipped by 1 base and J by 1 base; unmatched bases: 3. This CDR3 spans 15 amino acids. CDR1 is LNHNV, CDR2 YYDKDF, per germline (reference sequence). The CDR3 loop is CATSRATGWNTEAFF. In nucleotides, the CDR3 is TGTGCCACCAGCAGAGCGACAGGGTGGAACACTGAAGCTTTCTTT.

The J gene is TRBJ2-1, the V gene TRBV6-6, with unresolved D. The germline CDR1 and CDR2 sequences are MNHNY and SVGAGI (reference sequence). With 7 bases removed from V and 5 bases from J, the gap between germline ends came to 6 bases. This CDR3 is built from 11 residues. The CDR3 reads CASTLNNEQFF. The CDR3 region has the DNA TGTGCCAGCACTTTAAACAATGAGCAGTTCTTC.

The CDR3 DNA reads TGTGCCAGCAGCTTGGGGGGGGAGAGCAATCAGCCCCAGCATTTT. Its protein is CASSLGGESNQPQHF. The chain couples TRBV5-5 to TRBJ1-5; weak D call: TRBD1 (5 bases). V was shortened by 0 bases and J by 1 base, with 8 bases between the two germline ends. Germline lookup yields CDR1 SGHKS and CDR2 YYEKEE (reference sequence). CDR3 length: 15 residues.

The J gene is TRBJ1-5, the V gene TRBV10-3, with TRBD1 matching 10 bases. The trim removed 2 bases at V and 4 bases at J, leaving 5 bases unmatched. The germline gives CDR1 ENHRY, CDR2 SYGVKD. The CDR3 covers 16 residues. CDR3 region: CAISEGDRGVNQPQHF. The CDR3, as DNA: TGTGCCATCAGTGAGGGGGACAGGGGTGTTAATCAGCCCCAGCATTTT.

The rearrangement joins TRBV18 to TRBJ1-1, with 12 bases fitting TRBD1. With V trimmed by 6 bases and J by 0 bases, 5 bases remained unmatched. The CDR3 has 16 residues. Germline lookup yields CDR1 KGHSH and CDR2 LQKENI. The CDR3 region is CASSQGQGAMNTEAFF. CDR3 nucleotides: TGTGCCAGCTCCCAGGGACAGGGGGCGATGAACACTGAAGCTTTCTTT.

Only one count was recorded for this clone. CDR3 sequence reads: CAWSAGGPYSNQPQHF. In DNA, the CDR3 is TGTGCCTGGAGCGCAGGGGGCCCATATAGCAATCAGCCCCAGCATTTT. V usage is TRBV30 and J usage is TRBJ1-5, with 8 bases lining up with TRBD1. Germline CDR1 and CDR2: GTSNPN and SVGIG (reference sequence). CDR3 length: 16 amino acids. The V gene end was trimmed by 3 bases and the J gene end by 0 bases; junction bases not matched to a gene: 7.

The chain carries TRBV6-1 and TRBJ2-5; possible D gene TRBD2, 5 bases. Germline V gene data show CDR1 as MNHNS and CDR2 as SASEGT. V lost 8 bases and J lost 5, with 9 bases in between. The length of the CDR3 is 11 residues. CDR3 region: CASLEVETQYF. In nucleotides, the CDR3 is TGTGCCAGCTTGGAGGTGGAGACCCAGTACTTC.

This rearrangement joins TRBV11-2 to TRBJ1-2; D gene ambiguous. The CDR3 is 14 residues long. V was trimmed by 6 bases and J by 0 bases, leaving 11 bases between them. From germline, CDR1 is SGHAT and CDR2 FQNNGV. CDR3 nucleotide sequence: TGTGCCAGCAGAATAGGAGCGGCTAACTATGGCTACACCTTC. This encodes CASRIGAANYGYTF.

This CDR3 reads CASSLRQGPTIEQYF. The DNA of the CDR3 is TGCGCCAGCAGCTTAAGACAGGGACCCACGATCGAGCAGTACTTC. The chain combines TRBV5-1 with TRBJ2-7, with 7 bases fitting TRBD1. V lost 2 bases and J lost 6; bases outside the gene matches: 11. Germline CDR1 reads SGHRS; CDR2 reads YFSETQ. The CDR3 loop spans 15 amino acids.

The chain recombines TRBV7-9 with TRBJ1-1; 7 bases line up with TRBD1. The ends lost 3 bases at V and 7 bases at J; junction bases unmatched: 14. This CDR3 is built from 16 residues. The germline V gene encodes CDR1 SEHNR and CDR2 FQNEAQ (reference sequence). This CDR3 reads CASSFFPSDREIEAFF. DNA for the CDR3: TGTGCCAGCAGCTTTTTCCCTTCTGACAGGGAGATTGAAGCTTTCTTT.

CDR3 DNA sequence: TGTGCCACCAGCAGAGACAGGGGGCTTTACAATGAGCAGTTCTTC. Residues: CATSRDRGLYNEQFF. The chain carries TRBV15 and TRBJ2-1; 8 nucleotides line up with TRBD1. J gave up 4 bases and V 0 bases, and 2 bases lay outside the gene matches. The CDR3 length is 15 residues. Germline lookup yields CDR1 LNHNV and CDR2 YYDKDF (reference sequence).

This rearrangement joins TRBV5-5 to TRBJ1-5; 7 bases fit TRBD1. This CDR3 spans 15 amino acids. Unmatched junction bases numbered 3, after V lost 0 bases and J lost 3 bases. Germline V CDR1 and CDR2: SGHKS, YYEKEE (reference sequence). The DNA for the CDR3 is TGTGCCAGCAGCTTGGTAGGACAGGCCAATCAGCCCCAGCATTTT. This gives the protein CASSLVGQANQPQHF.

The rearrangement joins TRBV7-6 to TRBJ1-3; 8 bases fit TRBD1. The CDR3 consists of 16 residues. Germline V CDR1 and CDR2: SGHVS, FNYEAQ. V shed 4 bases and J 2 bases; nucleotides not matched to a gene: 7. The CDR3 reads CASSSDRGFTGNTIYF. As DNA, the CDR3 is TGTGCCAGCAGCTCCGACAGGGGTTTCACTGGAAACACCATATATTTT.

The chain combines TRBV6-1 with TRBJ2-2; D is possibly TRBD2 (6 bases). The V end lost 4 bases, the J end lost 8 bases, and 17 bases lay between the germline ends. The CDR3 length is 15 residues. Germline assignment: CDR1 MNHNS and CDR2 SASEGT. The CDR3 sequence is CASSVLGGRSGELFF. CDR3 DNA: TGTGCCAGCAGTGTTCTAGGAGGGCGGTCGGGGGAGCTGTTTTTT.

The V call is TRBV4-1, the J call TRBJ1-3; D might be TRBD1 (5 bases). The CDR3 extends over 18 amino acids. CDR1 MGHRA and CDR2 YSYEKL come from the germline V gene. Trimming took off 1 base at V and 0 bases at J, with 16 bases between the two ends. The CDR3 nucleotides are TGCGCCAGCAGCCAAGGAGTGGGTCAGGGTCTCTCTGGAAACACCATATATTTT. Its protein is CASSQGVGQGLSGNTIYF.

This chain connects TRBV11-1 to TRBJ2-3; TRBD2 aligns across 16 bases. The V gene end was trimmed by 5 bases and the J gene end by 1 base; junction bases not matched to a gene: 9. CDR1 is SGHAT, CDR2 FQDESV, per germline (reference sequence). The CDR3 totals 19 residues. This CDR3 reads CASSRPGLAGGLRTDTQYF. In DNA, the CDR3 is TGTGCCAGCAGCCGTCCGGGACTAGCGGGGGGGCTACGCACAGATACGCAGTATTTT.

The V and J genes are TRBV19 and TRBJ1-2, with 9 positions matching TRBD1. The CDR3 has 15 amino acids. Germline loops: CDR1 LNHDA, CDR2 SQIVND (reference sequence). Germline trimming cut 5 bases from V and 8 bases from J; bases unmatched to any gene: 12. The CDR3 loop is CASSFEGQGHVGYTF. CDR3 bases: TGTGCCAGTAGTTTCGAGGGACAGGGCCACGTCGGCTACACCTTC.

V gene TRBV5-5 combines with J gene TRBJ2-2; D is undetermined. The CDR3 has 13 amino acids. Germline CDR1 SGHKS, CDR2 YYEKEE (reference sequence). Trimming removed 2 bases from V and 3 bases from J, with 5 bases in between. As DNA, the CDR3 is TGTGCCAGCAGCTTAGGAGACACCGGGGAGCTGTTTTTT. The encoded protein is CASSLGDTGELFF.

This chain joins TRBV2 and TRBJ1-1, with 8 bases aligning to TRBD1. CDR3 length: 13 residues. The V and J ends lost 3 bases and 9 bases, in that order; junction bases with no gene match: 6. In germline, CDR1 is SNHLY, CDR2 FYNNEI. The CDR3: CASSDDVRGQAFF. The CDR3 coding sequence is TGTGCCAGCAGTGATGATGTCAGGGGGCAAGCTTTCTTT. The full variable domain, completed using reference TRBV2 and TRBJ1-1, is EPEVTQTPSHQVTQMGQEVILRCVPISNHLYFYWYRQILGQKVEFLVSFYNNEISEKSEIFDDQFSVERPDGSNFTLKIRSTKLEDSAMYFCASSDDVRGQAFFGQGTRLTVV.

The CDR3 here is CASSGRGSRGFFETQYF. The CDR3 DNA reads as TGTGCCAGCAGCGGGCGGGGGTCGCGGGGGTTCTTTGAGACCCAGTACTTC. V is TRBV21-1 and J is TRBJ2-5; TRBD2 is the table's D call and was not checked against the DNA. TRBV21-1 is shown as a pseudogene. CDR3 length equals 17 residues.

As for this clone: A read error may produce the germline difference seen at one junction end. The V and J genes are TRBV7-9 and TRBJ1-1, with 10 nucleotides matching TRBD1. CDR3 length: 15 amino acids. The germline V gene encodes CDR1 SEHNR and CDR2 FQNEAQ (reference sequence). CDR3 nucleotides: TGTTCCAGCAGCTTGCGACAGGGGGCGGGCACTGAAGCTTTCTTT. Its translation: CSSSLRQGAGTEAFF.

CDR3 region: CASSQASTGKAGELFF. The CDR3 DNA sequence: TGTGCCAGCAGCCAAGCTTCGACAGGGAAGGCCGGGGAGCTGTTTTTT. V gene TRBV4-2 combines with J gene TRBJ2-2; 7 bases line up with TRBD1. CDR1 and CDR2 from the germline V gene are LGHNA and YNFKEQ. V lost 1 base to trimming and J lost 6 bases; unmatched junction nucleotides: 8. CDR3 length: 16 residues.

This rearrangement joins TRBV21-1 to TRBJ2-5; no check of the table's D call, TRBD2, against the DNA was made. TRBV21-1 is recorded as a pseudogene. The CDR3 is made up of 16 amino acids. The CDR3 reads CASSKRSGGSTNTQYF. The CDR3 nucleotides read TGTGCCAGCAGCAAACGGAGCGGGGGCTCTACAAATACCCAGTACTTC.

There are a few counts of this clone. The chain links TRBV5-1 to TRBJ2-2; tentative D call: TRBD2 (5 bases). There are 14 residues in the CDR3. Germline-derived CDR1 and CDR2 are SGHRS and YFSETQ. Deletions cut 6 bases from V and 1 base from J, with 10 bases between. CDR3 in DNA: TGCGCCAGCACCCCTCGGGGGAACACCGGGGAGCTGTTTTTT. It translates to CASTPRGNTGELFF.